This T cell receptor beta chain comes out of a study of cytomegalovirus exposure and HLA in healthy donors. V was shortened by 7 bases and J by 0 bases, with 15 bases between the two germline ends. Germline CDR1 reads SNHLY; CDR2 reads FYNNEI. The CDR3 consists of 16 residues. 60 Vbeta and 13 Jbeta primers were used in PCR. Clones were sequenced by immunoSEQ multiplex PCR, and TCRdb holds only the in-frame ones, with some missing. The sample yields about 160,000 clones, roughly 80% seen once. The clonotype was recovered from a girl aged 10 to 17 in good health and CMV-seropositive. This chain uses TRBV2 with TRBJ1-4; D not certain. Input material: PBMCs. The CDR3 sequence: CASTEARPATNEKLFF. For the CDR3, the DNA is TGTGCCAGCACCGAGGCTAGACCGGCAACTAATGAAAAACTGTTTTTT.